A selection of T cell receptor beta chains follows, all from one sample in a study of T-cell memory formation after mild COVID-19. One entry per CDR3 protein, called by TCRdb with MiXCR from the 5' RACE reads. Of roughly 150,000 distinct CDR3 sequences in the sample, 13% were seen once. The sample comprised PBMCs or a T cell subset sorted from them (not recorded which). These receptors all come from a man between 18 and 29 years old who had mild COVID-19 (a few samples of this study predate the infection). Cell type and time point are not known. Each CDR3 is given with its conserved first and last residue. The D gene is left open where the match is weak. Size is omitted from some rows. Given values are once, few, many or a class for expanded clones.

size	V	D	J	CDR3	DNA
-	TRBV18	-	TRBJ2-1	CASSPTPRAENNEQFF	TGTGCCAGCTCACCAACCCCACGGGCGGAGAACAATGAGCAGTTCTTC
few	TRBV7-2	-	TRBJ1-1	CASSTLQGNTEAFF	TGTGCCAGCAGCACCCTCCAGGGGAACACTGAAGCTTTCTTT
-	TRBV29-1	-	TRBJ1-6	CSVELDSNSPLHF	TGCAGCGTTGAATTGGACAGTAATTCACCCCTCCACTTT
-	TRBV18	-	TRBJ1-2	CASSPLWVQDYGYTF	TGTGCCAGCTCACCACTATGGGTACAGGATTATGGCTACACCTTC
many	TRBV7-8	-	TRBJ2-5	CASSLEFYTETQYF	TGTGCCAGCAGCCTGGAATTTTATACGGAGACCCAGTACTTC
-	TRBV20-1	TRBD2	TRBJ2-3	CSAHSIPGPAGASDTQYF	TGCAGTGCCCACTCAATCCCGGGCCCAGCGGGGGCGTCAGATACGCAGTATTTT
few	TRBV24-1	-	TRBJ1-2	CATSDLGEDYGYTF	TGTGCCACCAGTGACCTTGGGGAGGACTATGGCTACACCTTC
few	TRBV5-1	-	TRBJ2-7	CASSSSTGRYEQYF	TGCGCCAGCAGCTCATCGACAGGTCGCTACGAGCAGTACTTC
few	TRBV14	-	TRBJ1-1	CASSRPDPNTEAFF	TGTGCCAGCAGCCGACCCGACCCCAACACTGAAGCTTTCTTT
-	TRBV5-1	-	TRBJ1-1	CASSLSGAPTEAFF	TGCGCCAGCAGCTTGTCCGGAGCCCCCACTGAAGCTTTCTTT
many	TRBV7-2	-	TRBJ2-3	CASSRSKADTQYF	TGTGCCAGCAGCCGAAGTAAGGCAGATACGCAGTATTTT
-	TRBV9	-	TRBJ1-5	CACSVEGGSDQPQHF	TGTGCCTGCAGCGTAGAAGGAGGGTCCGATCAGCCCCAGCATTTT
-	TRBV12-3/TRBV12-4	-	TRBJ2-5	CASSYLVTGETQYF	TGTGCCAGCAGTTACCTAGTCACTGGAGAGACCCAGTACTTC
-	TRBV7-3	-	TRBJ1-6	CASSLDVDSPLHF	TGTGCCAGCAGCTTAGATGTGGACTCACCCCTCCACTTT
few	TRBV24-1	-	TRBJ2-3	CATSDPDRPDTQYF	TGTGCCACCAGTGACCCTGACCGCCCAGATACGCAGTATTTT
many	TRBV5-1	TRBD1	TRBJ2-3	CASYRGQTDTQYF	TGCGCCAGTTACAGGGGGCAGACAGATACGCAGTATTTT
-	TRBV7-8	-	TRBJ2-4	CASSSAQTKNIQYF	TGTGCCAGCAGCTCGGCGCAAACCAAAAACATTCAGTACTTC
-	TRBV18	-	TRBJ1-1	CASSPPVRRPPEAFF	TGTGCCAGCTCACCACCGGTGAGGCGTCCCCCTGAAGCTTTCTTT
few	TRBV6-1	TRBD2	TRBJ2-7	CASRGTLAAEQYF	TGTGCCAGCAGGGGAACCCTAGCGGCCGAGCAGTACTTC
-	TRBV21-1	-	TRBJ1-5	CASSGPKLGQGAVGNQPQHF	TGTGCCAGCAGCGGCCCGAAACTGGGACAGGGGGCCGTTGGCAATCAGCCCCAGCATTTT
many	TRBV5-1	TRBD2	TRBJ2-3	CASSLSLAGVTTDTQYF	TGCGCCAGCAGCTTGAGTCTAGCGGGGGTAACCACAGATACGCAGTATTTT
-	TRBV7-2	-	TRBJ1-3	CASSLNGNTIYF	TGTGCCAGCAGCTTAAACGGAAACACCATATATTTT
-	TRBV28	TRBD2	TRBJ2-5	CASSRHSGQETQYF	TGTGCCAGCAGCCGACATAGCGGGCAAGAGACCCAGTACTTC
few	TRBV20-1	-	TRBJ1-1	CSARSGHGNTEAFF	TGCAGTGCTAGATCGGGACATGGGAACACTGAAGCTTTCTTT
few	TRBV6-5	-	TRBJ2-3	CASSYSGSDLMVDTQYF	TGTGCCAGCAGTTACTCGGGTAGCGATCTAATGGTGGATACGCAGTATTTT
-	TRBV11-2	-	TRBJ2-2	CASSPLLGELFF	TGTGCCAGCAGCCCCCTCCTGGGGGAGCTGTTTTTT
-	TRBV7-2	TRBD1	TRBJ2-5	CASSPDRGYQETQYF	TGTGCCAGCAGCCCGGACAGGGGGTACCAAGAGACCCAGTACTTC
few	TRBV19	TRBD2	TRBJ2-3	CASSPAGVGTDTQYF	TGTGCCAGTAGTCCCGCGGGGGTTGGCACAGATACGCAGTATTTT
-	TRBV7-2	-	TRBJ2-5	CASSPAAGQETQYF	TGTGCCAGCAGCCCGGCGGCCGGCCAAGAGACCCAGTACTTC